These T cell receptor beta chains were read from a single sample in a study of CD8 T cells in ankylosing spondylitis. TCRdb re-called the 5' RACE reads with MiXCR, one entry per CDR3 protein. The sample lists roughly 300,000 distinct CDR3 sequences; 6.5% to 10% were seen once. Sequencing was carried out using blood, either unsorted or a sorted T cell fraction (not recorded which). All receptors come from a male donor with ankylosing spondylitis. Both conserved end residues are part of each CDR3. Fields, in order: J gene, D gene, V gene, clone size, CDR3 protein, CDR3 DNA. D genes are given only for firm matches. Part of the rows lack a size; the others show once, few, many or a class for expanded clones.

j_gene: TRBJ2-5; d_gene: TRBD2; v_gene: TRBV4-2; abundance: many; CDR3aa: CASSQGLADQETQYF; CDR3nt: TGTGCCAGCAGCCAGGGACTAGCAGACCAAGAGACCCAGTACTTC
j_gene: TRBJ2-1; d_gene: NA; v_gene: TRBV5-6; abundance: NA; CDR3aa: CASSLGISYNEQFF; CDR3nt: TGTGCCAGCAGCTTGGGTATCTCCTACAATGAGCAGTTCTTC
j_gene: TRBJ2-1; d_gene: NA; v_gene: TRBV2; abundance: NA; CDR3aa: CASTGPRARNTIRNEQFF; CDR3nt: TGTGCCAGCACTGGGCCCAGGGCGCGAAACACGATACGGAATGAGCAGTTCTTC
j_gene: TRBJ2-3; d_gene: TRBD2; v_gene: TRBV28; abundance: many; CDR3aa: CASSPTTHIAGEWDTQYF; CDR3nt: TGTGCCAGCAGTCCAACAACACATATAGCGGGAGAGTGGGATACGCAGTATTTT
j_gene: TRBJ2-2; d_gene: NA; v_gene: TRBV7-2; abundance: NA; CDR3aa: CASSLLVLISGELFF; CDR3nt: TGTGCCAGCAGCTTATTAGTATTGATAAGCGGGGAGCTGTTTTTT
j_gene: TRBJ2-7; d_gene: NA; v_gene: TRBV7-2; abundance: NA; CDR3aa: CASNRIRGSYEQYF; CDR3nt: TGTGCCAGCAACCGGATTAGGGGCTCCTACGAGCAGTACTTC
j_gene: TRBJ2-7; d_gene: NA; v_gene: TRBV29-1; abundance: many; CDR3aa: CSVVPRGTSVSEQYF; CDR3nt: TGCAGCGTTGTGCCCAGGGGAACAAGCGTCTCCGAGCAGTACTTC
j_gene: TRBJ2-7; d_gene: NA; v_gene: TRBV4-2; abundance: few; CDR3aa: CASSQDFGDRGEQYF; CDR3nt: TGTGCCAGCAGCCAAGATTTCGGGGACCGCGGCGAGCAGTACTTC
j_gene: TRBJ2-1; d_gene: NA; v_gene: TRBV4-3; abundance: many; CDR3aa: CASSQEQNNEQFF; CDR3nt: TGCGCCAGCAGCCAAGAGCAGAACAATGAGCAGTTCTTC
j_gene: TRBJ2-5; d_gene: NA; v_gene: TRBV7-6; abundance: many; CDR3aa: CASSPGPRETQYF; CDR3nt: TGTGCCAGCAGCCCGGGCCCACGGGAGACCCAGTACTTC
j_gene: TRBJ2-7; d_gene: TRBD1; v_gene: TRBV12-3/TRBV12-4; abundance: NA; CDR3aa: CATSPGTGEREQYF; CDR3nt: TGTGCCACCTCACCTGGGACAGGGGAGCGCGAGCAGTACTTC
j_gene: TRBJ2-3; d_gene: NA; v_gene: TRBV9; abundance: NA; CDR3aa: CASSGTTSFTDTQYF; CDR3nt: TGTGCCAGCAGCGGAACGACTAGTTTCACAGATACGCAGTATTTT
j_gene: TRBJ2-1; d_gene: TRBD2; v_gene: TRBV5-1; abundance: NA; CDR3aa: CASSLVSGPSYNEQFF; CDR3nt: TGCGCCAGCAGCTTGGTTAGCGGGCCCAGCTACAATGAGCAGTTCTTC
j_gene: TRBJ1-4; d_gene: NA; v_gene: TRBV6-1; abundance: few; CDR3aa: CASSEAFPTEKLFF; CDR3nt: TGTGCCAGCAGTGAAGCCTTCCCTACTGAAAAACTGTTTTTT
j_gene: TRBJ2-2; d_gene: NA; v_gene: TRBV27; abundance: many; CDR3aa: CASSYHPEGTGELFF; CDR3nt: TGTGCCAGCAGTTATCACCCAGAGGGAACTGGGGAGCTGTTTTTT
j_gene: TRBJ2-5; d_gene: TRBD1; v_gene: TRBV24-1; abundance: NA; CDR3aa: CATRRTGIAETQYF; CDR3nt: TGTGCCACCAGAAGGACAGGGATAGCAGAGACCCAGTACTTC
j_gene: TRBJ1-5; d_gene: TRBD1; v_gene: TRBV5-6; abundance: few; CDR3aa: CASSFGTGGSYQPQHF; CDR3nt: TGTGCCAGCAGCTTTGGGACAGGGGGCTCCTATCAGCCCCAGCATTTT
j_gene: TRBJ2-1; d_gene: TRBD2; v_gene: TRBV24-1; abundance: many; CDR3aa: CATSVGGARLAGQDEQFF; CDR3nt: TGTGCCACCAGTGTGGGGGGGGCGAGACTAGCGGGTCAGGATGAGCAGTTCTTC
j_gene: TRBJ2-1; d_gene: TRBD2; v_gene: TRBV4-3; abundance: many; CDR3aa: CASSPGTGGNEQFF; CDR3nt: TGCGCCAGCAGCCCAGGGACGGGAGGGAATGAGCAGTTCTTC
j_gene: TRBJ2-1; d_gene: NA; v_gene: TRBV4-3; abundance: NA; CDR3aa: CASSQIGVWGGYNEQFF; CDR3nt: TGCGCCAGCAGCCAAATCGGGGTTTGGGGAGGTTACAATGAGCAGTTCTTC
j_gene: TRBJ1-5; d_gene: NA; v_gene: TRBV19; abundance: few; CDR3aa: CASSPNTGERPQHF; CDR3nt: TGTGCCAGTAGTCCTAACACCGGGGAGCGGCCCCAGCATTTT
j_gene: TRBJ1-1; d_gene: NA; v_gene: TRBV7-8; abundance: few; CDR3aa: CASSLHRGTEAFF; CDR3nt: TGTGCCAGCAGCTTACACAGAGGCACTGAAGCTTTCTTT
j_gene: TRBJ2-3; d_gene: TRBD2; v_gene: TRBV20-1; abundance: NA; CDR3aa: CSARAGTSGFSTDTQYF; CDR3nt: TGCAGTGCTAGAGCTGGGACTAGCGGGTTTAGCACAGATACGCAGTATTTT